Each of the 8 T cell receptor beta chains below was sequenced from the same sample in a study of cytomegalovirus exposure and HLA in healthy donors. PCR amplification relied on 60 Vbeta primers (plus 13 Jbeta primers). Data came from immunoSEQ multiplex PCR; TCRdb stores just in-frame clones and leaves some out. The repertoire consists of about 140,000 clones, with approximately 80% occurring once and the leading ten covering 2% to 3%. The source material was PBMCs. The receptors derive from a woman under 30 in good health and CMV-seropositive.

V usage is TRBV7-9 and J usage is TRBJ2-1; 8 bases are shared with TRBD1. The length of the CDR3 is 14 residues. V shed 5 bases and J 12 bases; nucleotides not matched to a gene: 12. CDR1 SEHNR and CDR2 FQNEAQ come from the germline V gene (reference sequence). DNA for the CDR3: TGTGCCAGCAGCGGACTGACAGGGGCTACAGGGCAGTTCTTC. Translated, it gives CASSGLTGATGQFF.

The V and J genes are TRBV30 and TRBJ1-2; 8 nucleotides match TRBD1. The CDR3 totals 17 residues. Germline V gene sequence: CDR1 GTSNPN, CDR2 SVGIG (reference sequence). The ends lost 4 bases at V and 4 bases at J; junction bases unmatched: 17. The CDR3 here is CAWTPRDRNYLTYGYTF. The CDR3 region has the DNA TGTGCCTGGACCCCCCGGGACAGGAACTATCTAACCTATGGCTACACCTTC.

The J gene is TRBJ1-1, the V gene TRBV4-3; 12 bases line up with TRBD1. Germline V gene data show CDR1 as LGHNA and CDR2 as YSLEER. J gave up 8 bases and V 1 base, and 11 bases lay outside the gene matches. This CDR3 region has 17 residues. CDR3 sequence (DNA): TGCGCCAGCAGCCAAGCCCTCGGGACAGGGGGCAACATCGAAGCTTTCTTT. Translated: CASSQALGTGGNIEAFF.

V usage is TRBV5-1 and J usage is TRBJ1-2; possible D gene TRBD1, 6 bases. This CDR3 has 13 amino acids. Trimming shortened V by 6 bases and J by 10 bases, and 19 bases separated the two germline ends. Germline values: CDR1 SGHRS, CDR2 YFSETQ. Here the CDR3 reads CASTRGRTDSYTF. In DNA form, the CDR3 reads TGCGCCAGCACCCGGGGTCGGACAGACTCCTACACCTTC.

The chain couples TRBV28 to TRBJ1-6, with D tentatively TRBD1 (5 bases). Trimming cost V 6 bases and J 7 bases, with 16 bases left between them. Germline CDR1 is MDHEN and CDR2 is SYDVKM. The CDR3 covers 15 residues. The CDR3 here is CASRAGRGKNSPLHF. CDR3 in DNA: TGTGCCAGCAGGGCGGGTCGGGGGAAGAATTCACCCCTCCACTTT. Full variable domain (outside the CDR3, taken from reference TRBV28 and TRBJ1-6): DVKVTQSSRYLVKRTGEKVFLECVQDMDHENMFWYRQDPGLGLRLIYFSYDVKMKEKGDIPEGYSVSREKKERFSLILESASTNQTSMYLCASRAGRGKNSPLHFGNGTRLTVT.

The chain links TRBV10-1 to TRBJ2-5; D perhaps matches TRBD2 (5 bases). The CDR3 runs 15 residues. Germline CDR1 WNHNN, CDR2 SYGVQD (reference sequence). The V gene lost 0 bases and the J gene lost 9 bases, with 17 bases spanning the gap. In DNA, the CDR3 is TGCGCCAGCAGTGAGTCGAGAGTTGAGGGCGAGGCCCAGTACTTC. It translates to CASSESRVEGEAQYF.

V is TRBV5-1 and J is TRBJ2-5; possible D gene TRBD1, 7 bases. The J call may be wrong; the DNA end is better matched by TRBJ2-7. There are 15 residues in the CDR3. Germline CDR1 is SGHRS and CDR2 is YFSETQ. The CDR3 bases are TGCGCCAGCAGCTTCCGACAGGGAGGCTCCTACGAGCAGTACTTC. This gives the protein CASSFRQGGSYEQYF.

This chain uses TRBV15 with TRBJ2-1, with 8 bases identical to TRBD2. Looked up from germline, CDR1 is LNHNV and CDR2 is YYDKDF (reference sequence). The J segment lost 6 bases and the V segment lost 5 bases, leaving 21 bases of the junction unmatched. The CDR3 is made up of 19 amino acids. CDR3: CATSHRDTLRGGESNEQFF. CDR3 coding DNA: TGTGCCACCAGCCACCGGGACACGCTACGGGGGGGCGAGTCCAATGAGCAGTTCTTC.